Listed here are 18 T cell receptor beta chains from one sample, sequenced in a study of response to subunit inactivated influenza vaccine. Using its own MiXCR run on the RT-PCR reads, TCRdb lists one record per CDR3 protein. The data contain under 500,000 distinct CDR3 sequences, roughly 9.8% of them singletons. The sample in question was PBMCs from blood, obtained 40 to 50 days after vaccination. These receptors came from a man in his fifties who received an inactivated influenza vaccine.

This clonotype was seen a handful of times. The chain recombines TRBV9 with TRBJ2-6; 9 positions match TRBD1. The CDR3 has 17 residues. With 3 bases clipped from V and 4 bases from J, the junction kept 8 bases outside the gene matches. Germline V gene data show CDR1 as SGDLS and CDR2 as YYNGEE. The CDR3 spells CASSGLTGGAGANVLTF. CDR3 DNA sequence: TGTGCCAGCAGCGGCTTGACAGGGGGAGCGGGGGCCAACGTCCTGACTTTC.

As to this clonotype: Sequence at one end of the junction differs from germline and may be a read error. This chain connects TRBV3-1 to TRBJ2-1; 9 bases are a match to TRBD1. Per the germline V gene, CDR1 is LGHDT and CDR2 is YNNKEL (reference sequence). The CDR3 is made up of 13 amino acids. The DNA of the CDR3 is TGTGCCAGCAGCCAATATGAGACAGGGGGGTCGGTCTTC. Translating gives CASSQYETGGSVF.

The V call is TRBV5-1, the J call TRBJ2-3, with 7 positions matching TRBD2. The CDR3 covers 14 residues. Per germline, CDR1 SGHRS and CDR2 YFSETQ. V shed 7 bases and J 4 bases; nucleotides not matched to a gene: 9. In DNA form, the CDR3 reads TGCGCCAGCCTGGATTCGGGAGGAGCAGATACGCAGTATTTT. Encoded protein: CASLDSGGADTQYF.

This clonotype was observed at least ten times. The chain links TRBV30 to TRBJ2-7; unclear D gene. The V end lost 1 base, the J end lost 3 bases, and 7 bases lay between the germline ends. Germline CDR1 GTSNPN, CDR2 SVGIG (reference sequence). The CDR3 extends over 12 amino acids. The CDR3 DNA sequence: TGTGCCTGGAGTGGTGATGGCTACGAGCAGTACTTC. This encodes CAWSGDGYEQYF.

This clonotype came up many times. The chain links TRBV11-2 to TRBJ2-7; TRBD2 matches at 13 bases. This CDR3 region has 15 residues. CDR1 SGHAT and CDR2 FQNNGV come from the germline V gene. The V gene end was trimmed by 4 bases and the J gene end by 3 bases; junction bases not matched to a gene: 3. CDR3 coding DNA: TGTGCCAGCAGCTCGGGACTAGCGGGGATCTACGAGCAGTACTTC. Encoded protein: CASSSGLAGIYEQYF.

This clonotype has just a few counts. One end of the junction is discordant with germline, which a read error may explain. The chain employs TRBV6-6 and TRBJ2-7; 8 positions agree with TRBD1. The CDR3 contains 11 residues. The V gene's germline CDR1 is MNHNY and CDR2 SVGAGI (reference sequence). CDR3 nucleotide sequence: TGTGCCAGCAGTTTCCCCGGGGACAGGTTCTTC. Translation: CASSFPGDRFF.

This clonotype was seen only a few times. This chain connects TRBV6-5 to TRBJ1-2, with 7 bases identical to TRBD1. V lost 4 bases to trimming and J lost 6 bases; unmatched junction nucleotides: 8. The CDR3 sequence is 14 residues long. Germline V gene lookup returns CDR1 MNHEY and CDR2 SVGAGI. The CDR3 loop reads CASSLRQGRDGYTF. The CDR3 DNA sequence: TGTGCCAGCAGTTTGCGACAGGGCCGAGATGGCTACACCTTC.

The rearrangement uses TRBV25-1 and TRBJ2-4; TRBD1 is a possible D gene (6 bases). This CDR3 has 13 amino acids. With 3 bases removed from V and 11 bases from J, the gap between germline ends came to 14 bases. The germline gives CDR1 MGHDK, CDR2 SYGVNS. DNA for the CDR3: TGTGCCAGCAGTGATCCCACAGGGTTTCTTCAGTACTTC. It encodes CASSDPTGFLQYF.

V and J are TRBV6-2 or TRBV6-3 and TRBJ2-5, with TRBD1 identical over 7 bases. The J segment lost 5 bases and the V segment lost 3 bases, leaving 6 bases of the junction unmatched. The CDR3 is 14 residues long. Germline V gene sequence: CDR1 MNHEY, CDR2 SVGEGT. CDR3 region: CASSYPDRDETQYF. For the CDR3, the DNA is TGTGCCAGCAGTTATCCAGACAGGGATGAGACCCAGTACTTC.

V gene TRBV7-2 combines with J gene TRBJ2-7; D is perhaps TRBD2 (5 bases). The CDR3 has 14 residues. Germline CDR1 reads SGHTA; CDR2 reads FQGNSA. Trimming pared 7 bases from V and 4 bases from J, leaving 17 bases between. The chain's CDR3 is CASKRFLAAYEQYF. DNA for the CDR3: TGTGCCAGCAAACGGTTTCTAGCTGCTTACGAGCAGTACTTC. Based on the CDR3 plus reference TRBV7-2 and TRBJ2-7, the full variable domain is GAGVSQSPSNKVTEKGKDVELRCDPISGHTALYWYRQSLGQGLEFLIYFQGNSAPDKSGLPSDRFSAERTGGSVSTLTIQRTQQEDSAVYLCASKRFLAAYEQYFGPGTRLTVT.

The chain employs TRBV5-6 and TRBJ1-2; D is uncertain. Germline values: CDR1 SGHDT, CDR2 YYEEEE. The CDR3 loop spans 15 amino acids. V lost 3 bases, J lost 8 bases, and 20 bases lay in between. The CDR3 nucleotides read TGTGCCAGCAGCTCCCCTTTGGGAGGAGGCCGAGGCTACACCTTC. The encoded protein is CASSSPLGGGRGYTF.

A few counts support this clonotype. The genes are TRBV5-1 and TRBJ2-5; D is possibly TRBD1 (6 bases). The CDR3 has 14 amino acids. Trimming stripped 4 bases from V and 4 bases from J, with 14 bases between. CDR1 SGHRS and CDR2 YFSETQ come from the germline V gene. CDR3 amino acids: CASSDHTGIETQYF. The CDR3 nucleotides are TGCGCCAGCAGCGATCACACAGGGATAGAGACCCAGTACTTC.

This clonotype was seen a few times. The CDR3 nucleotides read TGCAGTGCTAGAGATTTGGACCCTTACGAGCAGTACTTC. Protein: CSARDLDPYEQYF. The V and J genes are TRBV20-1 and TRBJ2-7; the D is unclear. V lost 0 bases to trimming and J lost 4 bases, with 10 bases between them. The CDR3 length is 13 residues. Germline CDR1 is DFQATT and CDR2 is SNEGSKA (reference sequence).

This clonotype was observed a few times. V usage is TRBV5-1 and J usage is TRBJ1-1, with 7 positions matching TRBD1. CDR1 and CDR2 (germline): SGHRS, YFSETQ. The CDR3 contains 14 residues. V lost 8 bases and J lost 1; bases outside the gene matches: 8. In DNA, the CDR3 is TGCGCCAGTACACGGGACAGCCAGAACACTGAAGCTTTCTTT. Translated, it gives CASTRDSQNTEAFF.

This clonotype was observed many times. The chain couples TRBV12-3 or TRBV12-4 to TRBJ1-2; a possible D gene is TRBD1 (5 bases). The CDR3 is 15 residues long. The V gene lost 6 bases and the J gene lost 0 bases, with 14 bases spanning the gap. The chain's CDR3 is CASRDRRTTNYGYTF. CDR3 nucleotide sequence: TGTGCCAGCAGAGACCGACGGACAACTAACTATGGCTACACCTTC.

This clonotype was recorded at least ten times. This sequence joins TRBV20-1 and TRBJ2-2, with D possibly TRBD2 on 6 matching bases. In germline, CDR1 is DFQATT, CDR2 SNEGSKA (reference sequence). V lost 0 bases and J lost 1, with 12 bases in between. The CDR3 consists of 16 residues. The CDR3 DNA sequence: TGCAGTGCTAGAGAGCCCTCCGGGGGGAACACCGGGGAGCTGTTTTTT. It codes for CSAREPSGGNTGELFF.

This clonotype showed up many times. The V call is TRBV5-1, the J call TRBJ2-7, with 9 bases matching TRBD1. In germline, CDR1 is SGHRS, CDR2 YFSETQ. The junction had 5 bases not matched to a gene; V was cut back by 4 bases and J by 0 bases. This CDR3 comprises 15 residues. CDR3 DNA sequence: TGCGCCAGCAGCCTGGGACAGGGTGCCTCCTACGAGCAGTACTTC. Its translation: CASSLGQGASYEQYF.

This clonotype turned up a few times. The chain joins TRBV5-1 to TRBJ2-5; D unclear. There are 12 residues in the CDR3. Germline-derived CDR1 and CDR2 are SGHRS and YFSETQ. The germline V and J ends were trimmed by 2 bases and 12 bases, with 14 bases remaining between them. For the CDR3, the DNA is TGCGCCAGCAGCTTTCGCTGGGAAAGAGAGTACTTC. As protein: CASSFRWEREYF. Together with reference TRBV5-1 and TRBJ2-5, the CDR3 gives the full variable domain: KAGVTQTPRYLIKTRGQQVTLSCSPISGHRSVSWYQQTPGQGLQFLFEYFSETQRNKGNFPGRFSGRQFSNSRSEMNVSTLELGDSALYLCASSFRWEREYFGPGTRLLVL.